Given below is one T cell receptor beta chain in context. This specimen belongs to a study of blood T cells in healthy people across ages. Study information: About one barcoded beta molecule was captured per two T cells (by template switching).

With a J-beta primer mix and a sample-barcoded 5' primer, a second PCR ran about 6 to 11 cycles. Sequencing yielded, for each sample, at least 3 million paired-end reads carrying CDR3. TCRdb reprocessed the 5' RACE reads with MiXCR, giving one entry per CDR3 protein. The repertoire holds 1.5 million to 1.9 million distinct CDR3 sequences, approximately 42% seen once, with about 4.1% in the top ten. The CDR3 totals 13 residues. Per the germline V gene, CDR1 is SQVTM and CDR2 is ANQGSEA. Trimming pared 2 bases from V and 2 bases from J, leaving 9 bases between. Every sample had a minimum of 6 million PBMCs isolated.

The rearrangement joins TRBV29-1 to TRBJ1-1; D is unresolved. The source of this sequence is a woman aged 18-35 years in good health. The sequenced sample was blood. The CDR3 DNA sequence: TGCAGCGTTGAAATGCGGGCCAACACTGAAGCTTTCTTT. It specifies CSVEMRANTEAFF.